The 16 T cell receptor beta chains in this list originate from one sample, sequenced in a study of blood T cell repertoires in COVID-19. Generated by immunoSEQ multiplex PCR, the TCRdb table keeps only in-frame clones and is missing some. The table shows about 120,000 clones, with 70% to 90% occurring only once. Material for sequencing was peripheral blood. The receptor source for this set is a man aged 25 to 40 with acute or convalescent COVID-19.

The chain employs TRBV7-2 and TRBJ2-7, with 10 bases identical to TRBD2. This CDR3 has 14 residues. J was trimmed by 4 bases and V by 0 bases; bases with no gene match: 0. Germline V CDR1 and CDR2: SGHTA, FQGNSA. The chain's CDR3 is CASSLASGGYEQYF. CDR3 bases: TGTGCCAGCAGCTTAGCTAGCGGGGGGTACGAGCAGTACTTC.

V gene TRBV23-1 combines with J gene TRBJ2-7, with a weak D call TRBD2 (5 bases). TRBV23-1 is treated as an ORF (open reading frame) with a function not yet certain. The CDR3 is 12 residues long. V was clipped by 2 bases and J by 9 bases, with 11 bases between them. CDR3 DNA sequence: TGCGCCAGCAGTCAACCCATGAGCGGGCAGTACGTC. Its translation is CASSQPMSGQYV.

The count of this clone is one. V and J are TRBV6-5 and TRBJ1-6, with D uncertain. Between the trimmed V and J ends, which lost 6 bases and 10 bases, there was a span of 19 bases. CDR1 is MNHEY and CDR2 is SVGAGI in the germline V gene. The CDR3 is 15 amino acids. The CDR3 region has the DNA TGTGCCAGCAGCGATCGACGCGCGGAGCGATCACCCCTCCACTTT. Translating gives CASSDRRAERSPLHF.

This clone was recorded once. The chain couples TRBV5-4 to TRBJ2-3; the D gene is possibly TRBD1 (6 bases). Deletions cut 10 bases from V and 2 bases from J, with 17 bases between. The V gene's germline CDR1 is SGHNT and CDR2 YYREEE (reference sequence). The CDR3 totals 14 residues. The CDR3 DNA follows: TGTGCCGAAAAGGACAGCCATGCCACAGATACGCAGTATTTT. This encodes CAEKDSHATDTQYF. Using reference TRBV5-4 and TRBJ2-3 for the parts outside the CDR3, the full variable domain is ETGVTQSPTHLIKTRGQQVTLRCSSQSGHNTVSWYQQALGQGPQFIFQYYREEENGRGNFPPRFSGLQFPNYSSELNVNALELDDSALYLCAEKDSHATDTQYFGPGTRLTVL.

This chain links TRBV27 with TRBJ1-6; unclear D gene. This CDR3 is 14 amino acids long. Germline-derived CDR1 and CDR2 are MNHEY and SMNVEV (reference sequence). V lost 3 bases and J 10 bases, leaving 13 bases between the germline ends. CDR3 nucleotide sequence: TGTGCCAGCAGTTTGAATGGAGGGAACTCACCCCTCCACTTT. It specifies CASSLNGGNSPLHF.

CDR3 nucleotides: TGTGCCAGCAGCCCCACAGGGACAGATACGCAGTATTTT. Translating it yields CASSPTGTDTQYF. The J gene is TRBJ2-3, the V gene TRBV12-3 or TRBV12-4; D may be TRBD1 (6 bases). The CDR3 is 13 residues long. V was cut by 6 bases and J by 3 bases, with 10 bases left in between.

The gene calls are TRBV5-1 and TRBJ2-6; no definite D call. The germline V gene has CDR1 SGHRS and CDR2 YFSETQ. CDR3 length: 14 residues. V was pared by 4 bases and J by 2 bases, with 7 bases between. This CDR3 is CASSVTAGANVLTF. The CDR3 nucleotides read TGCGCCAGCAGCGTGACTGCTGGGGCCAACGTCCTGACTTTC.

The rearrangement joins TRBV27 to TRBJ2-4; a weak D match, TRBD2 (6 bases). The CDR3 length is 15 residues. Germline CDR1 reads MNHEY; CDR2 reads SMNVEV (reference sequence). V was clipped by 5 bases and J by 0 bases, with 11 bases between them. This chain's CDR3 is CASSRRGLAKNIQYF. The CDR3 DNA is TGTGCCAGCAGTCGCCGGGGACTAGCCAAAAACATTCAGTACTTC.

This sequence joins TRBV5-1 and TRBJ1-1; 9 bases map to TRBD1. V was clipped by 3 bases and J by 6 bases; unmatched bases: 9. The V gene's germline CDR1 is SGHRS and CDR2 YFSETQ. The CDR3 runs to 15 residues. DNA for the CDR3: TGCGCCAGCAGCTCGCCGGGACAGGGATTTGCTGAAGCTTTCTTT. It translates to CASSSPGQGFAEAFF.

The chain uses TRBV12-3 or TRBV12-4 and TRBJ1-2; no clear D gene. V lost 3 bases and J lost 7, with 6 bases in between. This CDR3 has 11 residues. The CDR3 DNA is TGTGCCAGCAGTTTCAGCGGTGGCTACACCTTC. This translates into CASSFSGGYTF.

V gene TRBV4-2 combines with J gene TRBJ2-3; 12 nucleotides align to TRBD2. The V gene's germline CDR1 is LGHNA and CDR2 YNFKEQ. The CDR3 is made up of 17 amino acids. Trimming removed 0 bases from V and 7 bases from J; junction bases left unmatched: 8. CDR3 sequence reads: CASSQDPSSGGVHTQYF. In DNA, the CDR3 is TGTGCCAGCAGCCAAGATCCGTCTAGCGGGGGGGTCCATACGCAGTATTTT.

The chain couples TRBV5-8 to TRBJ2-7; TRBD2 is a possible D gene (5 bases). Germline loops: CDR1 SGHTS, CDR2 YDEGEE. V was pared by 0 bases and J by 4 bases, with 17 bases between. This CDR3 spans 16 amino acids. DNA for the CDR3: TGTGCCAGCAGCTTGGTTGCGGGCCCCCGGGTTTACGAGCAGTACTTC. Residues: CASSLVAGPRVYEQYF.

This chain connects TRBV9 to TRBJ1-1; no definite D call. CDR1 SGDLS and CDR2 YYNGEE come from the germline V gene. With 0 bases removed from V and 4 bases from J, the gap between germline ends came to 13 bases. CDR3 size: 15 residues. CDR3 protein: CASSVEHGRSTEAFF. The CDR3 nucleotides are TGTGCCAGCAGCGTAGAACACGGCCGGAGCACTGAAGCTTTCTTT.

This clone was detected only once. V usage is TRBV6-5 and J usage is TRBJ2-5; a possible D gene is TRBD1 (7 bases). CDR3 length: 15 residues. V lost 2 bases to trimming and J lost 5 bases, with 15 bases between them. Germline V gene data show CDR1 as MNHEY and CDR2 as SVGAGI. CDR3 region: CASSYAGQPRETQYF. DNA for the CDR3: TGTGCCAGCAGTTACGCGGGACAGCCTAGGGAGACCCAGTACTTC.

V usage is TRBV12-2 and J usage is TRBJ2-1; the table's D call, TRBD2, has no DNA check behind it. TRBV12-2 is termed a pseudogene. The CDR3 runs 14 residues. CDR3 nucleotide sequence: TGTGCAAGTCGCTTCAGCGGGGGGGGCTATGAGCAGTTCTTC. Its protein product is CASRFSGGGYEQFF.

A single count supports this clone. This chain joins TRBV11-2 and TRBJ2-3; the match to TRBD1 covers 9 bases. The junction had 3 bases not matched to a gene; V was cut back by 7 bases and J by 4 bases. Looked up from germline, CDR1 is SGHAT and CDR2 is FQNNGV. The CDR3 is made up of 13 amino acids. The DNA for the CDR3 is TGTGCCAGCAAGGGACAGGGTTCAGATACGCAGTATTTT. This sequence encodes CASKGQGSDTQYF.